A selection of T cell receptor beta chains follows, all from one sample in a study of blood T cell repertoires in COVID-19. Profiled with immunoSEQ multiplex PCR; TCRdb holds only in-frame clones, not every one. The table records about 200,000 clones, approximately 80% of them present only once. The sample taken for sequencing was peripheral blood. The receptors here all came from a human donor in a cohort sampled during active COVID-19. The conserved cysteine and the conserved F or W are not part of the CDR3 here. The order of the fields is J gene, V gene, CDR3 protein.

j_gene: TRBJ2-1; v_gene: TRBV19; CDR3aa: ASQFRESGNEQF
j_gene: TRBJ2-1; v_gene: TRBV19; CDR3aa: ASSIGQGIYNEQF
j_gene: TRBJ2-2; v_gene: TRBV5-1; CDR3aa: ASSLVGALGELF
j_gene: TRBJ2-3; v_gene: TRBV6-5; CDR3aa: ASKRSGQWTDTQY
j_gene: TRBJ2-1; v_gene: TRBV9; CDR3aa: ASSGPGTVYNEQF
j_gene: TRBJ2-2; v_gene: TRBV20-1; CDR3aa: SASSRGVAGELF
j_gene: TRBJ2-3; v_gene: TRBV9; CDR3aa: ASSAYRGTDTQY
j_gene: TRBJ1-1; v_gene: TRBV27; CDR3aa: ASSLAAGNTEAF
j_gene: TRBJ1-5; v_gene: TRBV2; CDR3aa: ASSAGNGPQH
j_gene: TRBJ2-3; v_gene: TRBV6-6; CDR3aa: ASSYGGTDTQY
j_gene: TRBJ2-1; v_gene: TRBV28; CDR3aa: ASSPPQTGGEQF